This paragraph reports one TCR beta chain. Its antigen is unknown. This sample was included in a study of human T cells and chemical hapten exposure. Time point reported: patch test 3, about 24 weeks after DPC sensitization. The treatment denotes: therapeutic diphenylcyclopropenone sensitization with weekly scalp DPC. The study's findings and limits: Those TCRs sitting above 1 in 1000 frequency stayed the same with DPC sensitization.

Trimming removed 5 bases from V and 8 bases from J; junction bases left unmatched: 10. This CDR3 has 14 residues. In germline, CDR1 is SGHTA, CDR2 FQGNSA. In the authors' workflow: Counts of TCRs in each sample centred on a median of about 99,000 and extended from about 20,000 to 690,000. MiXCR, run by TCRdb on the RACE reads, gives a single entry per CDR3 protein. The V and J calls reflect TCRdb's pipeline rather than the authors' work. The repertoire holds 150,000 to 200,000 distinct CDR3 sequences, around a quarter seen once, with 2% to 2.5% in the top ten. Sequenced material: whole blood, taken in connection with sensitization to the hapten diphenylcyclopropenone (DPC). The receptor was derived from a woman aged 18-29 years with alopecia areata. Some clones in this sample may be carry-over from other donors' samples. The chain uses TRBV7-2 and TRBJ1-2; 8 positions agree with TRBD1. This CDR3 is CASSPWTGLGGYTF. The DNA of the CDR3 is TGTGCCAGCAGCCCGTGGACAGGGCTCGGGGGCTACACCTTC.